The rows below give T cell receptor beta chains drawn from one sample of a study of T cells in localized non-small cell lung cancer. The protocol was immunoSEQ multiplex PCR, while the TCRdb copy is restricted to in-frame clones and leaves out a portion. This sample has around 12,000 clones, with 28% found just once. This specimen consisted of lung tumor tissue, obtained before any cancer treatment. The receptor source for this set is a female donor over 55 with stage I lung adenocarcinoma. Each CDR3 is given with its conserved first and last residue. A D gene is named only where the DNA matches it firmly. A clone size is listed for some rows: how often the clone was seen (once, few, many), or a class if it is expanded.

>TRBJ1-2|NA|TRBV4-1|15|NA
CASSQDLRRGYGYTF
TGCGCCAGCAGCCAAGATCTAAGGAGGGGCTATGGCTACACCTTC
>TRBJ1-2|NA|TRBV19|12|NA
CASSSRRYGYTF
TGTGCCAGTAGTAGCAGACGCTACGGCTACACCTTC
>TRBJ1-2|NA|TRBV5-1|16|few
CASSLVATEGSGSYTF
TGCGCCAGCAGCTTGGTGGCCACGGAGGGGAGTGGGAGCTACACCTTC
>TRBJ2-5|TRBD2|TRBV9|14|NA
CASSFSGEGETQYF
TGTGCCAGCAGCTTCTCGGGGGAGGGAGAGACCCAGTACTTC
>TRBJ1-6|NA|TRBV23-1|17|few
CASSQDRGGSVNSPLHF
TGCGCCAGCAGCCAAGATCGCGGAGGGTCTGTAAATTCACCCCTCCACTTT
>TRBJ1-4|TRBD1|TRBV15|15|few
CATSTGTGKVEKLFF
TGTGCCACCAGCACCGGGACAGGGAAGGTGGAAAAACTGTTTTTT
>TRBJ2-3|TRBD2|TRBV2|15|few
CASTGTSGFTDTQYF
TGTGCCAGCACCGGGACTAGCGGTTTCACAGATACGCAGTATTTT
>TRBJ1-1|NA|TRBV11-3|14|NA
CASSLGGSYTEAFF
TGTGCCAGCAGCTTGGGGGGATCTTACACTGAAGCTTTCTTT
>TRBJ1-5|TRBD1|TRBV18|15|NA
CASSAQGGSNQPQHF
TGTGCCAGCTCAGCACAGGGGGGTAGCAATCAGCCCCAGCATTTT
>TRBJ1-4|TRBD1|TRBV11-3|16|few
CASSPYPGQGFEKLFF
TGTGCCAGCAGTCCATATCCGGGACAGGGGTTTGAAAAACTGTTTTTT
>TRBJ1-4|NA|TRBV4-1|17|few
CASSQRGSTEINEKLFF
TGCGCCAGCAGCCAAAGGGGATCGACGGAGATTAATGAAAAACTGTTTTTT
>TRBJ1-4|NA|TRBV19|14|NA
CASSNRRGDEKLFF
TGTGCCAGTAGTAACCGACGGGGGGACGAAAAACTGTTTTTT
>TRBJ2-2|NA|TRBV19|11|NA
CATENTGELFF
TGTGCCACCGAGAACACCGGGGAGCTGTTTTTT
>TRBJ2-4|TRBD2|TRBV11-3|16|few
CASSPTSGGAGNIQYF
TGTGCCAGCAGCCCCACTAGCGGGGGGGCGGGAAACATTCAGTACTTC
>TRBJ1-1|NA|TRBV6-7|11|few
CASSLQADAFF
TGTGCCAGCAGCTTACAGGCGGATGCTTTCTTT
>TRBJ2-2|NA|TRBV11-3|14|NA
CASSFSPGGGELFF
TGTGCCAGCAGCTTCAGTCCCGGGGGCGGGGAGCTGTTTTTT